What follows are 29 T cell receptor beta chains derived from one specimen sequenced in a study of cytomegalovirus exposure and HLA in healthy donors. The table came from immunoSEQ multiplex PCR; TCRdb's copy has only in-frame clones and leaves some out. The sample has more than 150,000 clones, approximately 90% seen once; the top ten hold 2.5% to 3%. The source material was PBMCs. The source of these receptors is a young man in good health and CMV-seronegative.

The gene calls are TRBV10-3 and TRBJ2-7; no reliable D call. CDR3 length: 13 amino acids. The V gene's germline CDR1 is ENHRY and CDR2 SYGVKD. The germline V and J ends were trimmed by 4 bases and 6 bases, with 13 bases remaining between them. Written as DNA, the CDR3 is TGTGCCATCAGTGCCTCAGGATCCGCCGAGCAGTACGTC. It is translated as CAISASGSAEQYV.

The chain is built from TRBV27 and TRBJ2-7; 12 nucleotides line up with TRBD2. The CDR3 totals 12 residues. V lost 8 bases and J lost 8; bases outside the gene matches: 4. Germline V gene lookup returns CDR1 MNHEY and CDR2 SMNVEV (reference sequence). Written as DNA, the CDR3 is TGTGCCAGCCGACTAGCGGGAGAGAAGCAGTACTTC. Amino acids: CASRLAGEKQYF.

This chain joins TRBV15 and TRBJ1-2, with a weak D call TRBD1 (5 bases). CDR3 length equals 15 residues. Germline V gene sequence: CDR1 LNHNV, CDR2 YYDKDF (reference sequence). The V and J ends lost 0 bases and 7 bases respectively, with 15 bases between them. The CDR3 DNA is TGTGCCACCAGCAGAGAAAACGGGGACGGGGGTGGCTACACCTTC. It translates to CATSRENGDGGGYTF.

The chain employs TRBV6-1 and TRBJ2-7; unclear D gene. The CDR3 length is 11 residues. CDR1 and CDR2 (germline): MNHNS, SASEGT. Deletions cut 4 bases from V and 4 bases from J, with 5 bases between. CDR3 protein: CASSGRYEQYF. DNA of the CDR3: TGTGCCAGCAGTGGGAGATACGAGCAGTACTTC.

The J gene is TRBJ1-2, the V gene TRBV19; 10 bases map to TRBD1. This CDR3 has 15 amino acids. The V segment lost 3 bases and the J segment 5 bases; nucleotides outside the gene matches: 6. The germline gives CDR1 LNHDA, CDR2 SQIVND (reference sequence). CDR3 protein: CASSMRGQGRYGYTF. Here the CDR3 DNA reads TGTGCCAGTAGTATGAGGGGACAGGGGCGGTATGGCTACACCTTC.

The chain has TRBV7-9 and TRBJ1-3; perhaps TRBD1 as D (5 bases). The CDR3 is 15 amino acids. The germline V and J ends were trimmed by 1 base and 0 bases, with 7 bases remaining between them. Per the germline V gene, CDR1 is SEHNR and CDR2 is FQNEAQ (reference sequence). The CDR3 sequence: CASSLGQGSGNTIYF. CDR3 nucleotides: TGTGCCAGCAGCTTAGGCCAGGGCTCTGGAAACACCATATATTTT.

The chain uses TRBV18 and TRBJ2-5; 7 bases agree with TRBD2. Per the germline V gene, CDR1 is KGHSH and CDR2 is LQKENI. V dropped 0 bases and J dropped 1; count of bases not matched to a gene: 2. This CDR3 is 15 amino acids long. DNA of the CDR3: TGTGCCAGCTCACCACCGAGCGGGGCCCAAGAGACCCAGTACTTC. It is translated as CASSPPSGAQETQYF.

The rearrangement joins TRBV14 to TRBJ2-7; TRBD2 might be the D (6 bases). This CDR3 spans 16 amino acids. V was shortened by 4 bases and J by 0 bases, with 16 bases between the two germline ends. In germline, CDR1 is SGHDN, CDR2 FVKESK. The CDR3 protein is CASSPYGAGSSYEQYF. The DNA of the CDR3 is TGTGCCAGCAGCCCCTATGGGGCGGGAAGCTCCTACGAGCAGTACTTC.

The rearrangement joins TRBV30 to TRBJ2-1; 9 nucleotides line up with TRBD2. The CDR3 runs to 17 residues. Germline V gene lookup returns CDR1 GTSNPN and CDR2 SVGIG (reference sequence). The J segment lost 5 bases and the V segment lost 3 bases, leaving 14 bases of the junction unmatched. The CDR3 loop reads CAWRANPSGETNNEQFF. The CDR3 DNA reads TGTGCCTGGAGAGCCAACCCTAGCGGGGAGACTAACAATGAGCAGTTCTTC.

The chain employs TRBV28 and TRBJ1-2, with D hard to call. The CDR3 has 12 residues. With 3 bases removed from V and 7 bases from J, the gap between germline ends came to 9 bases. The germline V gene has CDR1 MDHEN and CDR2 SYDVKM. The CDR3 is CASSLSRFGYTF. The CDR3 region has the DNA TGTGCCAGCAGTTTGTCCAGATTTGGCTACACCTTC.

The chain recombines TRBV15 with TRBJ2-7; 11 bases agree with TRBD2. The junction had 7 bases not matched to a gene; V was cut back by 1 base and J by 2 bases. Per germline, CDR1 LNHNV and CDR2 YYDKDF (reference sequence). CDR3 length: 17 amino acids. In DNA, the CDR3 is TGTGCCACCAGCAGAGTTGGGACTAGCGGTTCTCCCTACGAGCAGTACTTC. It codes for CATSRVGTSGSPYEQYF.

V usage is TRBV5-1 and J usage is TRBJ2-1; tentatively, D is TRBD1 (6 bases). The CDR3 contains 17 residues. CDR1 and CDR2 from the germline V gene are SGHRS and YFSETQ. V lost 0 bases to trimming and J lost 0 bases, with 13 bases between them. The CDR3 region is CASSLVGQLSSYNEQFF. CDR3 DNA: TGCGCCAGCAGCTTGGTTGGACAGCTGAGCTCCTACAATGAGCAGTTCTTC.

The CDR3 reads CASSPSGSGEQYV. CDR3 nucleotide sequence: TGTGCCAGCAGCCCAAGCGGAAGTGGGGAGCAGTACGTC. The rearrangement uses TRBV7-9 and TRBJ2-7, with a possible D match to TRBD2 (5 bases). The CDR3 covers 13 residues. V was trimmed by 5 bases and J by 7 bases, leaving 15 bases between them. From germline, CDR1 is SEHNR and CDR2 FQNEAQ (reference sequence).

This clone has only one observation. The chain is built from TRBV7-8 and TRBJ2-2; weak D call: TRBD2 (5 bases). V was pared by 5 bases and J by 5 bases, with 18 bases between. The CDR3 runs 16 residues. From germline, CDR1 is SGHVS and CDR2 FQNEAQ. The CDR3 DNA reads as TGTGCCAGCAGCCCGGGTCGGGGAACGTTGACCGGGGAGCTGTTTTTT. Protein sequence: CASSPGRGTLTGELFF. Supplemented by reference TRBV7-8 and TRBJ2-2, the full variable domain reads GAGVSQSPRYKVAKRGQDVALRCDPISGHVSLFWYQQALGQGPEFLTYFQNEAQLDKSGLPSDRFFAERPEGSVSTLKIQRTQQEDSAVYLCASSPGRGTLTGELFFGEGSRLTVL.

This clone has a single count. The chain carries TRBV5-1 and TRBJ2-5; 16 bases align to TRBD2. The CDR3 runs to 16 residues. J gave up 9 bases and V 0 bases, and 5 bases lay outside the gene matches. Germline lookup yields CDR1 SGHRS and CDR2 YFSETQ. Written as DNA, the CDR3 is TGCGCCAGCAGCTTGGGACCGGGACTAGCGGGGGGGCCCCAGTACTTC. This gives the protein CASSLGPGLAGGPQYF.

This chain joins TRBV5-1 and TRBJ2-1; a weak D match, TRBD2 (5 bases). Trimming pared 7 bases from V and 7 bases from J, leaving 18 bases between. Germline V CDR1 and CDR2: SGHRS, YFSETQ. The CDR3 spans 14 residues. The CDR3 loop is CASSPRAWDNEQFF. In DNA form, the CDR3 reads TGCGCCAGCTCGCCGAGGGCCTGGGATAATGAGCAGTTCTTC.

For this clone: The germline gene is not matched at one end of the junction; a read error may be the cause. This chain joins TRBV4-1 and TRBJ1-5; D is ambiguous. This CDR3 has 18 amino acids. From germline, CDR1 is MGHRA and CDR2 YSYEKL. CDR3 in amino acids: CASTQRGVEAGSNQPQHF. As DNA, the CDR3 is TGCGCCAGCACCCAACGTGGGGTGGAGGCTGGGAGCAATCAGCCCCAGCATTTT.

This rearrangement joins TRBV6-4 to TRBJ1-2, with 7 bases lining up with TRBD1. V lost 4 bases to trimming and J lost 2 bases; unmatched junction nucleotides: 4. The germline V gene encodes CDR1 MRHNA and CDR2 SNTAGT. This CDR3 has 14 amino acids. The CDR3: CASSVGTANYGYTF. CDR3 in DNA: TGTGCCAGCAGTGTCGGGACAGCGAACTATGGCTACACCTTC.

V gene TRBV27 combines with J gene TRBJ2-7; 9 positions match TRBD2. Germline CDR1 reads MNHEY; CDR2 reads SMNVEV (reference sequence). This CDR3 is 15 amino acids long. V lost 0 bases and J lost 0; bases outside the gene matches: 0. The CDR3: CASSLSSGSSYEQYF. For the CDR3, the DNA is TGTGCCAGCAGTTTATCTAGCGGGAGCTCCTACGAGCAGTACTTC.

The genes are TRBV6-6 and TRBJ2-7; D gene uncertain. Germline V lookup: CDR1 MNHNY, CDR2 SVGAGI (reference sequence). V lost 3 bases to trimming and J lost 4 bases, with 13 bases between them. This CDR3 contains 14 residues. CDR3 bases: TGTGCCAGCAGTTATTCCGGAGTAGCATACGAGCAGTACTTC. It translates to CASSYSGVAYEQYF.

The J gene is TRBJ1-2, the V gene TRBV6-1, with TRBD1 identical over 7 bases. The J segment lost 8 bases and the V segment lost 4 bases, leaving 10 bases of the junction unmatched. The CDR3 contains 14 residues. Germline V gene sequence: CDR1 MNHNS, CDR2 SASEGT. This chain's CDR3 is CASSGIEGARGYTF. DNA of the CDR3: TGTGCCAGCAGTGGAATAGAGGGGGCGCGAGGCTACACCTTC.

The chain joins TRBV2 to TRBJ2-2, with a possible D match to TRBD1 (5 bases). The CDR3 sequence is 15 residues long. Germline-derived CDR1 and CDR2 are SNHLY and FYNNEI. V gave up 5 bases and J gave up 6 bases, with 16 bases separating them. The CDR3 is CASSPGYSRAGELFF. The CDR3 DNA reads TGTGCCAGCAGTCCAGGGTACAGTCGCGCCGGGGAGCTGTTTTTT.

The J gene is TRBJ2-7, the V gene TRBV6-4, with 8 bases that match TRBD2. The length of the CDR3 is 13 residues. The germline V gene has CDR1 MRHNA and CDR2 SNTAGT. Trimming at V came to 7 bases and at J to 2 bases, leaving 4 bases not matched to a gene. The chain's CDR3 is CASKSGSPYEQYF. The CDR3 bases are TGTGCCAGCAAAAGCGGGAGCCCCTACGAGCAGTACTTC.

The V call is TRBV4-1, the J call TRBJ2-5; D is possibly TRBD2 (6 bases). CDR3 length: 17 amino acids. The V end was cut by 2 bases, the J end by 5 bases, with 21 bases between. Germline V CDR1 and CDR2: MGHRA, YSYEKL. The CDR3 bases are TGCGCCAGCAGCCAACCCCCGGGACTGACTTCCTTTGAGACCCAGTACTTC. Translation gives CASSQPPGLTSFETQYF.

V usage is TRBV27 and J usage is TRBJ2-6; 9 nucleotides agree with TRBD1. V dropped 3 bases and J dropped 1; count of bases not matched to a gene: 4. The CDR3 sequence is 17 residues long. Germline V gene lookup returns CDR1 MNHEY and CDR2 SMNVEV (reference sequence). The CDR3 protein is CASSLRTGESGANVLTF. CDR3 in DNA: TGTGCCAGCAGTTTGCGGACAGGGGAGTCTGGGGCCAACGTCCTGACTTTC. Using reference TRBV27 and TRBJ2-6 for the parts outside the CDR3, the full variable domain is EAQVTQNPRYLITVTGKKLTVTCSQNMNHEYMSWYRQDPGLGLRQIYYSMNVEVTDKGDVPEGYKVSRKEKRNFPLILESPSPNQTSLYFCASSLRTGESGANVLTFGAGSRLTVL.

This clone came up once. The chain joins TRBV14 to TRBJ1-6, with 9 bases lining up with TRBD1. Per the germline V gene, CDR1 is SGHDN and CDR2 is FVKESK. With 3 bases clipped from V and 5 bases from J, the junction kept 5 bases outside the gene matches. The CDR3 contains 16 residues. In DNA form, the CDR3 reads TGTGCCAGCAGCCAGAGGCGGACAGGGGATAATTCACCCCTCCACTTT. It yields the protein CASSQRRTGDNSPLHF.

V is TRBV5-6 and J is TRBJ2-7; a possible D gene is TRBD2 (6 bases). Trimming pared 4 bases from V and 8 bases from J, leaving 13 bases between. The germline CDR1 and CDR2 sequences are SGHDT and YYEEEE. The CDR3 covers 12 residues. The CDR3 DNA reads TGTGCCAGCAGCCCGGGACTTGCCCAGCAGTACTTC. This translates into CASSPGLAQQYF.

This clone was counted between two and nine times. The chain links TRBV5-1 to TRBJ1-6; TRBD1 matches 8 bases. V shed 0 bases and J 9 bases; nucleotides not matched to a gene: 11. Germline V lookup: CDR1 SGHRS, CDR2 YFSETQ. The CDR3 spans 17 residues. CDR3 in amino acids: CASSLVNTGQGGSPLHF. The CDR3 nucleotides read TGCGCCAGCAGCTTGGTCAACACCGGACAGGGAGGTTCACCCCTCCACTTT.

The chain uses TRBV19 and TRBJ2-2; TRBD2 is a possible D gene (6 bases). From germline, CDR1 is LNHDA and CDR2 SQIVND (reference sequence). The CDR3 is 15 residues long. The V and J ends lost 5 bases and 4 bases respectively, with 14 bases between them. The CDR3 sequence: CASSRRATGTGELFF. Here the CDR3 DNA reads TGTGCCAGTAGTCGGAGGGCGACGGGCACCGGGGAGCTGTTTTTT.